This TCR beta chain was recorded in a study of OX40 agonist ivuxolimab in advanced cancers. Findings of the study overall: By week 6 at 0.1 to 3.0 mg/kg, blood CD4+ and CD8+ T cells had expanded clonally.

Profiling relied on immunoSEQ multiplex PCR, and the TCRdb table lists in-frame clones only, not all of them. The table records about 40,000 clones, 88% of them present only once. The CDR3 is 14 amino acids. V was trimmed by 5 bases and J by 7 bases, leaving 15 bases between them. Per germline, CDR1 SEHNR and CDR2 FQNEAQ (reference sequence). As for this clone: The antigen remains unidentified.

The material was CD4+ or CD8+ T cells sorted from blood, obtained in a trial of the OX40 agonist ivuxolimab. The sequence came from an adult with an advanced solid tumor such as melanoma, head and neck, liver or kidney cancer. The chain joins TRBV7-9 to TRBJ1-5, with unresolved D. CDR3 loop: CASSPGRGRQPQHF. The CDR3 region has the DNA TGTGCCAGCAGCCCCGGTCGGGGAAGGCAGCCCCAGCATTTT. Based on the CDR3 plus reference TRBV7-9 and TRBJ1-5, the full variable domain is DTGVSQNPRHKITKRGQNVTFRCDPISEHNRLYWYRQTLGQGPEFLTYFQNEAQLEKSRLLSDRFSAERPKGSFSTLEIQRTEQGDSAMYLCASSPGRGRQPQHFGDGTRLSIL.